This T cell receptor beta chain was captured in a study of T cells in localized non-small cell lung cancer. General study findings and limits: There was higher T cell clonality in uninvolved adjacent lung than in tumor, and it was highest there.

The germline V gene has CDR1 SGDLS and CDR2 YYNGEE. This CDR3 is 14 amino acids long. The V gene lost 3 bases and the J gene lost 1 base, with 10 bases spanning the gap. Profiled with immunoSEQ multiplex PCR; TCRdb holds only in-frame clones, not every one. Of 45,000 or so clones in the sample, 80% to 85% are singletons; the top ten hold 17%. On this clone: The antigen is not known.

The TCR was taken from a man between 40 and 70 years old with stage III lung adenocarcinoma. The genes are TRBV9 and TRBJ1-1; a possible D gene is TRBD1 (5 bases). Specimen: peripheral blood mononuclear cells, collected before any cancer treatment. CDR3 residues: CASSAGTGNTEAFF. The CDR3 region has the DNA TGTGCCAGCAGCGCTGGAACAGGGAACACTGAAGCTTTCTTT.